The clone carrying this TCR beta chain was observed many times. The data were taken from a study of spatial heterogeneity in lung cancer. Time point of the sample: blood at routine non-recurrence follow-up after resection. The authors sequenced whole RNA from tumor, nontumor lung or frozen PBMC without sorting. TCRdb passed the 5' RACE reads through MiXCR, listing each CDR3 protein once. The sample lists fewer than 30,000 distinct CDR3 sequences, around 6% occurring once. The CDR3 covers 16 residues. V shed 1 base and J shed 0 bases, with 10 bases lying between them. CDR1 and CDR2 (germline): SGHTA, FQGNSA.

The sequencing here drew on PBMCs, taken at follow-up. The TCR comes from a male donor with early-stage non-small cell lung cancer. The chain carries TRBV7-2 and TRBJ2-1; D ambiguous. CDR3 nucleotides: TGTGCCAGCAGCTTAGTATCGATGGGCTCCTACAATGAGCAGTTCTTC. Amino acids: CASSLVSMGSYNEQFF.